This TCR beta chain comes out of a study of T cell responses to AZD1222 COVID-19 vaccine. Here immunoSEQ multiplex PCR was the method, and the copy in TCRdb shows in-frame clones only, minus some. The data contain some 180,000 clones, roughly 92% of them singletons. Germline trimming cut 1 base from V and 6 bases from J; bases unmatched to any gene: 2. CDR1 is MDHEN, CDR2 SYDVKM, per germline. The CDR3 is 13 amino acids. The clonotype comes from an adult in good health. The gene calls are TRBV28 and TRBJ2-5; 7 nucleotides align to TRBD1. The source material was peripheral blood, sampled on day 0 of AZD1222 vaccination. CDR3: CASSLSRGKTQYF. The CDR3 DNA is TGTGCCAGCAGTTTATCCAGGGGGAAGACCCAGTACTTC.